This TCR beta chain was identified in a study of blood T cell repertoires in COVID-19. Study-wide context: Material from acute and convalescent COVID-19 was sourced from the United States, Italy and Spain. From T cells, B-cell-depleted T cells, or PBMCs came the material, which was cDNA or gDNA.

The CDR3 is 13 amino acids. Looked up from germline, CDR1 is SQVTM and CDR2 is ANQGSEA. The trim removed 7 bases at V and 6 bases at J, leaving 4 bases unmatched. The assay was immunoSEQ multiplex PCR, and TCRdb's table has in-frame clones only and misses some. The sample consists of some 150,000 clones, about 85% of them appearing once. The clonotype originates from a woman aged 40 to 50 with active or convalescent COVID-19. The chain uses TRBV29-1 and TRBJ2-1, with TRBD2 matching over 12 bases. Sequencing was done on a sample of peripheral blood. The CDR3 sequence is CSGLAGAGNEQFF. In nucleotides, the CDR3 is TGCAGCGGACTAGCGGGGGCCGGCAATGAGCAGTTCTTC.